This T cell receptor beta chain was captured in a study of blood T cells in healthy people across ages. Study-wide points: The study lacked donor CMV status, which possibly confounded expanded clonotype changes.

Alongside a J-beta primer mix, a sample-barcoded 5' primer served in a second PCR lasting about 7 to 12 cycles. With 12 random nucleotides, a template-switch adaptor tagged each individual cDNA molecule. TCRdb ran MiXCR on the 5' RACE reads and lists one entry per CDR3 protein. The sample holds roughly 720,000 distinct CDR3 sequences, about 55% seen once. Collection of about 9.4 milliliters of peripheral blood was performed for each donor. This clonotype was picked up a small number of times. Its antigen is not identified. Sequenced material: blood. The clonotype originates from a man older than 75 in good health.

CDR3 region: CASSFQATNEKLFF. The CDR3 DNA sequence: TGTGCCAGCAGTTTTCAGGCAACTAATGAAAAACTGTTTTTT. The rearrangement links TRBV28 to TRBJ1-4; D is ambiguous. Germline CDR1 MDHEN, CDR2 SYDVKM. The ends were cut back, 3 bases at V and 0 bases at J, with 5 bases in the middle. CDR3 size: 14 residues.